One sample yielded the 13 T cell receptor beta chains listed below, sequenced in a study of human T cells and chemical hapten exposure. TCRdb redid the calling of the RACE reads with MiXCR, one entry per CDR3 protein. The sample records 65,000 to 95,000 distinct CDR3 sequences, around 9.4% being singletons. The sample's time point: healthy volunteer bleed at 6 weeks. Whole blood, unfractionated, served as the material for total RNA extraction. Sequencing was carried out using whole blood. These receptors all come from a female donor in good health. Some clones in this sample may be carry-over from other donors' samples.

This clonotype appeared a few times. The chain carries TRBV5-6 and TRBJ1-4; D call uncertain. The CDR3 is 14 amino acids. Germline V lookup: CDR1 SGHDT, CDR2 YYEEEE. Deletions cut 0 bases from V and 8 bases from J, with 11 bases between. The CDR3 sequence is CASSLGPWEEKLFF. CDR3 sequence (DNA): TGTGCCAGCAGCTTGGGACCCTGGGAGGAAAAACTGTTTTTT.

This clonotype was seen repeatedly, ten times or more. The V call is TRBV6-1, the J call TRBJ2-3; 9 bases map to TRBD2. With V trimmed by 4 bases and J by 6 bases, 2 bases remained unmatched. CDR1 is MNHNS, CDR2 SASEGT, per germline. The CDR3 consists of 13 residues. CDR3 residues: CASSGGGVDTQYF. CDR3 nucleotide sequence: TGTGCCAGCAGTGGCGGGGGGGTGGATACGCAGTATTTT.

In this sample, this clonotype turned up a few times. The V and J genes are TRBV29-1 and TRBJ2-3, with 10 nucleotides matching TRBD1. J was trimmed by 2 bases and V by 4 bases; bases with no gene match: 15. The germline V gene encodes CDR1 SQVTM and CDR2 ANQGSEA. This CDR3 spans 18 amino acids. As DNA, the CDR3 is TGCAGCGTTGTGGGGGGGGTGACCGGGACAGGGGCCACAGATACGCAGTATTTT. This sequence encodes CSVVGGVTGTGATDTQYF.

This clonotype was observed a handful of times. The rearrangement joins TRBV7-8 to TRBJ2-4; TRBD2 might be the D (5 bases). V shed 4 bases and J shed 1 base, with 17 bases lying between them. Germline values: CDR1 SGHVS, CDR2 FQNEAQ. The CDR3 is 17 residues long. The CDR3 here is CASSSSPGLGAKNIQYF. The CDR3 DNA sequence: TGTGCCAGCAGCTCCTCGCCGGGATTAGGCGCCAAAAACATTCAGTACTTC.

J is TRBJ1-3 and V is TRBV3-1; 9 positions match TRBD1. The V and J ends lost 6 bases and 1 base, in that order; junction bases with no gene match: 7. This CDR3 region has 16 residues. CDR1 is LGHDT, CDR2 YNNKEL, per germline (reference sequence). CDR3 loop: CASSPSGTGSGNTIYF. The DNA for the CDR3 is TGTGCCAGCAGTCCGTCCGGGACAGGGTCTGGAAACACCATATATTTT.

Ten or more counts support this clonotype. J is TRBJ2-2 and V is TRBV6-2 or TRBV6-3; no clear D gene. The V gene lost 8 bases and the J gene lost 0 bases, with 10 bases spanning the gap. The CDR3 is 14 amino acids. The germline CDR1 and CDR2 sequences are MNHEY and SVGEGT. In DNA, the CDR3 is TGTGCCAGCGGTCTTGGTACGAACACCGGGGAGCTGTTTTTT. Protein sequence: CASGLGTNTGELFF.

In its sample, this clonotype was seen many times. CDR3 DNA sequence: TGTGCCAGCAGGGGGGACAGGACGAACACTGAAGCTTTCTTT. Translated: CASRGDRTNTEAFF. The rearrangement joins TRBV7-8 to TRBJ1-1; 8 nucleotides agree with TRBD1. CDR3 size: 14 residues. Unmatched junction bases numbered 4, after V lost 6 bases and J lost 1 base. The germline V gene has CDR1 SGHVS and CDR2 FQNEAQ.

V and J are TRBV29-1 and TRBJ2-7; 10 nucleotides agree with TRBD1. V lost 7 bases to trimming and J lost 4 bases; unmatched junction nucleotides: 7. The CDR3 runs 13 residues. Germline CDR1 and CDR2: SQVTM and ANQGSEA. The CDR3 DNA reads TGCAGCGCATACCGGGACAGGGGTTACGAGCAGTACTTC. This sequence encodes CSAYRDRGYEQYF.

The rearrangement joins TRBV6-5 to TRBJ1-1; TRBD1 agrees at 8 bases. With 0 bases clipped from V and 4 bases from J, the junction kept 4 bases outside the gene matches. The CDR3 consists of 15 residues. The germline gives CDR1 MNHEY, CDR2 SVGAGI. CDR3 protein: CASSYSQGGLTEAFF. The CDR3 nucleotides read TGTGCCAGCAGTTACTCACAGGGGGGTCTCACTGAAGCTTTCTTT.

The V and J genes are TRBV20-1 and TRBJ2-3; D is uncertain. V was cut by 6 bases and J by 2 bases, with 12 bases left in between. There are 13 residues in the CDR3. CDR1 is DFQATT and CDR2 is SNEGSKA in the germline V gene (reference sequence). The CDR3 coding sequence is TGCAGTGCGAAAAGTCCTCTCACAGATACGCAGTATTTT. This translates into CSAKSPLTDTQYF.

Here the CDR3 DNA reads TGTGCCAGCAGTGAAGCATGGGGGAACACTGAAGCTTTCTTT. Protein product: CASSEAWGNTEAFF. The genes are TRBV6-1 and TRBJ1-1, with no clear D. Germline CDR1 is MNHNS and CDR2 is SASEGT. The CDR3 length is 14 residues. The V end lost 0 bases, the J end lost 1 base, and 6 bases lay between the germline ends.

This clonotype showed up many times. This sequence joins TRBV20-1 and TRBJ1-2, with a possible D match to TRBD1 (5 bases). V lost 4 bases, J lost 6 bases, and 12 bases lay in between. Per germline, CDR1 DFQATT and CDR2 SNEGSKA (reference sequence). This CDR3 has 12 amino acids. This CDR3 reads CSATPGINGYTF. In DNA form, the CDR3 reads TGCAGTGCTACCCCAGGGATCAATGGCTACACCTTC.

There are many counts of this clonotype. This chain uses TRBV25-1 with TRBJ1-1; D not resolved. Germline CDR1 and CDR2: MGHDK and SYGVNS. V lost 6 bases to trimming and J lost 0 bases, with 11 bases between them. This CDR3 region has 14 residues. The CDR3 spells CASSPDGMNTEAFF. Here the CDR3 DNA reads TGTGCCAGCAGCCCGGACGGAATGAACACTGAAGCTTTCTTT.